This TCR beta chain derives from a study of shared clonotypes between healthy human individuals. Findings and limits, study-wide: Researchers found naive subsets generally carried larger estimated richness than memory subsets. Only a few donors were included, so the genetic and exposure-history diversity represented was limited. Clonotypes shared by all four sorted-subset donors had higher generation probabilities than non-shared clonotypes.

About this clone itself: Its antigen is currently unknown.

The CDR3 length is 15 residues. Germline lookup yields CDR1 MGHRA and CDR2 YSYEKL. V was pared by 0 bases and J by 6 bases, with 12 bases between. Replicate sorted-subset PCRs were loaded with approximately 200 ng DNA, tens of thousands of T cell genomes. The table came from immunoSEQ multiplex PCR; TCRdb's copy has only in-frame clones and leaves some out. This table has some 980,000 clones, about 80% appearing once. The V and J genes are TRBV4-1 and TRBJ1-5, with D unclear. The sample taken for sequencing was memory CD4+ T cells sorted from blood. The subset was: CD45RA-negative fraction. This TCR came from a man between 18 and 35 years old in good health. CDR3 sequence: CASSQEESATQPQHF. CDR3 bases: TGCGCCAGCAGCCAAGAGGAGTCTGCTACTCAGCCCCAGCATTTT.